A selection of T cell receptor beta chains follows, all from one sample in a study of CD8+CD57+ T cells in acquired aplastic anemia. Using its own MiXCR run on the reads, TCRdb lists one record per CDR3 protein. The sample includes hundreds of thousands of distinct CDR3 sequences, roughly 34% of them seen just once. The specimen sequenced was sorted CD4+, CD8+, or CD8+CD57+ T cells (not recorded which) from PBMCs. These TCRs come from a human donor with aplastic anemia. Each CDR3 is given with its conserved first and last residue. D genes are given only for firm matches. Clone size appears in some rows only: once, few, many, or a class for an expanded clone.

TGTGCCAGCAGTTACACGAGTAGCAATCAGCCCCAGCATTTT | CASSYTSSNQPQHF | TRBJ1-5 | few | - | TRBV6-5
TGCAGCGTTGAAGATCGGCCCGGGGAGCTGTTTTTT | CSVEDRPGELFF | TRBJ2-2 | - | - | TRBV29-1
TGTGCCAGCAGTGAAGGGGGCCCACTTGAGCAGTTCTTC | CASSEGGPLEQFF | TRBJ2-1 | many | - | TRBV2
TGTGCCCTCGGGTCCCTCCACTTT | CALGSLHF | TRBJ1-6 | - | - | TRBV6-1
TGCAGCGTTGACGACCCCGGGACAAGTAACTATGGCTACACCTTC | CSVDDPGTSNYGYTF | TRBJ1-2 | many | - | TRBV29-1
TGCAGCGCCGAAAAAGCGGGCGCCTTTTACTCCTACAATGAGCAGTTCTTC | CSAEKAGAFYSYNEQFF | TRBJ2-1 | few | - | TRBV29-1
TGTGCCAGCATCCTCCAGGGCAGGGGGCTCACCTCCGTTCACGAGCAGTACTTC | CASILQGRGLTSVHEQYF | TRBJ2-7 | few | TRBD1 | TRBV6-1
TGTGCCAGCAGCTTAAGATGGGGGGGCGCCGCAGATACGCAGTATTTT | CASSLRWGGAADTQYF | TRBJ2-3 | - | - | TRBV11-2
TGTGCCATCTCTTCCGGACAGGGGTGTTTTGTAACTAATGAAAAACTGTTTTTT | CAISSGQGCFVTNEKLFF | TRBJ1-4 | - | TRBD1 | TRBV10-3
TGTGCCAGCAGGAACGACAGGGCTGGGAGGACCCAGTACTTC | CASRNDRAGRTQYF | TRBJ2-5 | - | TRBD1 | TRBV6-1
TGTGCCTGGAGAGGCCAAACTGTAGCTAACTATGGCTACACCTTC | CAWRGQTVANYGYTF | TRBJ1-2 | few | - | TRBV30
TGCAGTGCTAGAGTTGGACCTTTTAACTATGGCTACACCTTC | CSARVGPFNYGYTF | TRBJ1-2 | few | - | TRBV20-1
- | CASSVAGGSGTEPFF | TRBJ1-1 | - | - | TRBV9
TGTGCCACCAGTGATTTGACGGGACAAGGACAAGAGACCCAGTACTTC | CATSDLTGQGQETQYF | TRBJ2-5 | few | - | TRBV24-1
TGTGCCACGCAGACAGCCAATAATGAAAAACTGTTTTTT | CATQTANNEKLFF | TRBJ1-4 | many | - | TRBV19
TGTGCCAGCATTGGCGGGGGCACAGATACGCAGTATTTT | CASIGGGTDTQYF | TRBJ2-3 | - | - | TRBV7-9
TGTGCCAGCAGCCCGATCGACCTAGCGGGCGGATCTGGGGCCAACGTCCTGACTTTC | CASSPIDLAGGSGANVLTF | TRBJ2-6 | - | TRBD2 | TRBV13
TGCAGTGCTAGAGTCGCGGGACAGGGTGACACAGATACGCAGTATTTT | CSARVAGQGDTDTQYF | TRBJ2-3 | once | TRBD1 | TRBV20-1
TGTGCCACCAGTGACCAATCTACGTACAATGAGCAGTTCTTC | CATSDQSTYNEQFF | TRBJ2-1 | many | - | TRBV24-1
TGTGCCAGCAGCGTTCTTACAGGGGGCACTGAAGCTTTCTTT | CASSVLTGGTEAFF | TRBJ1-1 | - | TRBD1 | TRBV9
TGTGCCAGCAGTTGGGGTATCTCACCCCTCCACTTT | CASSWGISPLHF | TRBJ1-6 | - | - | TRBV2
TGTGCCAGTAGTATCGTCCAGGTTCGCGGGCGTCTGGATTCACCCCTCCACTTT | CASSIVQVRGRLDSPLHF | TRBJ1-6 | many | - | TRBV19
TGCGCCACCAGCAGCGGGGAAGAGGCCCAGTACTTC | CATSSGEEAQYF | TRBJ2-5 | - | TRBD2 | TRBV15
TGTGCCAGCAGCTCGAACCCAAACACTGAAGCTTTCTTT | CASSSNPNTEAFF | TRBJ1-1 | many | - | TRBV7-2
TGTGCCTCGCGGGAATTGGACCGCGCCATTTCACCCCTCCACTTT | CASRELDRAISPLHF | TRBJ1-6 | many | - | TRBV19
TGTGCCAGCAGGTCCCAAAGCCGGGTGCAAGCTAACTATGGCTACACCTTC | CASRSQSRVQANYGYTF | TRBJ1-2 | - | - | TRBV12-3/TRBV12-4
TGTGCCAGCAGGCAAACATATGGCTACACCTTC | CASRQTYGYTF | TRBJ1-2 | once | - | TRBV10-3
TGTGCCATCCAATCAGTTTACAATGAGCAGTTCTTC | CAIQSVYNEQFF | TRBJ2-1 | many | - | TRBV10-3
TGTGCCAGCGGTTTCGTTGGAGGAGTGAATGGCTACACCTTC | CASGFVGGVNGYTF | TRBJ1-2 | - | - | TRBV12-3/TRBV12-4
TGTGCCAGCAGTGCGAACGGGGGGAACTTC | CASSANGGNF | TRBJ2-5 | - | TRBD2 | TRBV10-3
TGTGCAGTGGACAGAAACTCTGGAAACACCATATATTTT | CAVDRNSGNTIYF | TRBJ1-3 | few | - | TRBV7-9
TGTGCCTGGAGCCACGCGGGACAGGGATCCCCCGAGCAGTACTTC | CAWSHAGQGSPEQYF | TRBJ2-7 | few | TRBD1 | TRBV19
TGTGCCAGCACCGACAGGGTTGAGTCACCCCTCCACTTT | CASTDRVESPLHF | TRBJ1-6 | many | TRBD1 | TRBV27
TGCAGTGCTCTAGGAGGCAGGGTGAAGGTGGGGGAGACCCAGTACTTC | CSALGGRVKVGETQYF | TRBJ2-5 | few | - | TRBV20-1
TGTGCCGGCAGGACATCGGTGGATGAGCAGTTCTTC | CAGRTSVDEQFF | TRBJ2-1 | - | - | TRBV6-6
TGTGCCAGCAGCCCAGCTGGGGGCACCGGGGAGCTGTTTTTT | CASSPAGGTGELFF | TRBJ2-2 | - | - | TRBV7-3
TGTGCCAGCAGTACCCGTAAAACCGCCTACGAGCAGTACTTC | CASSTRKTAYEQYF | TRBJ2-7 | few | - | TRBV12-3/TRBV12-4
TGTGCCAGCAGACTCAGGGGGAGAAACTATGGCTACACCTTC | CASRLRGRNYGYTF | TRBJ1-2 | - | TRBD1 | TRBV25-1
TGTGCCAGCAGCTTGGCCTCTGGACAGGGGAACACTGAAGCTTTCTTT | CASSLASGQGNTEAFF | TRBJ1-1 | - | TRBD1 | TRBV5-5
TGTGCCAGCAGCCAAGAATCTGGCGGTTCACCCCTCCACTTT | CASSQESGGSPLHF | TRBJ1-6 | many | - | TRBV3-1
TGTGCCAGTAGTATCGTAATGGATTCCTACGAGCAGTACTTC | CASSIVMDSYEQYF | TRBJ2-7 | many | - | TRBV19
TGTGCCAGCAGGGAGGACACAGATACGCAGTATTTT | CASREDTDTQYF | TRBJ2-3 | many | - | TRBV25-1
TGTGCCAGCAGCTCGGGCCTGGCGGGGCTCTCTGGAAACACCATATATTTT | CASSSGLAGLSGNTIYF | TRBJ1-3 | - | - | TRBV7-8
TGTGCCAGCAGCCGCGGCCACTACGAGCAGTACTTC | CASSRGHYEQYF | TRBJ2-7 | - | - | TRBV12-3/TRBV12-4
TGTGCCAGCGGGACCTCCGTTGGCGGGGAGCTGTTTTTT | CASGTSVGGELFF | TRBJ2-2 | - | - | TRBV6-1
TGTGCCAGCAGCTTGGACGGGAACAGAGGAAACACCATATATTTT | CASSLDGNRGNTIYF | TRBJ1-3 | few | - | TRBV11-1
TGCGCCAGCAGCTTGGAGGGACTCGAGCAGTACTTC | CASSLEGLEQYF | TRBJ2-7 | many | - | TRBV5-1
TGTGCCAGCGTGATCGGGACAGGGATCATGAACACTGAAGCTTTCTTT | CASVIGTGIMNTEAFF | TRBJ1-1 | many | TRBD1 | TRBV2
TGCGCCAGCAGCCAAGATCGCGTATACAATTCACCCCTCCACTTT | CASSQDRVYNSPLHF | TRBJ1-6 | many | - | TRBV4-3
TGTGCTAGCAGCTTAGAAGCGGGGGGTCAACAAGAGACCCAGTACTTC | CASSLEAGGQQETQYF | TRBJ2-5 | - | TRBD2 | TRBV7-7